Shown below are 9 T cell receptor beta chains from a single sample sequenced in a study of early T cells in non-severe SARS-CoV-2 infection. TCRdb redid the calling of the 5' RACE reads with MiXCR, one entry per CDR3 protein. The table shows tens of thousands of distinct CDR3 sequences, with around 8.9% occurring only once. Specimen: whole blood. Every receptor here comes from an adult who was a healthcare worker with PCR-confirmed SARS-CoV-2 infection or an uninfected control (not recorded which).

This rearrangement joins TRBV6-4 to TRBJ1-4, with D maybe TRBD1 (6 bases). Trimming left V 4 bases short and J 8 bases short, with 14 bases between. The germline V gene encodes CDR1 MRHNA and CDR2 SNTAGT. The CDR3 contains 14 residues. The CDR3 loop reads CASSADGGQEKLFF. In DNA form, the CDR3 reads TGTGCCAGCAGTGCCGATGGGGGCCAGGAAAAACTGTTTTTT.

The chain joins TRBV4-3 to TRBJ1-3; 8 bases are shared with TRBD1. Germline V lookup: CDR1 LGHNA, CDR2 YSLEER. J was trimmed by 0 bases and V by 4 bases; bases with no gene match: 2. The CDR3 has 15 amino acids. For the CDR3, the DNA is TGCGCCAGCAGCCCCGACAGGGGCTCTGGAAACACCATATATTTT. Protein: CASSPDRGSGNTIYF.

This clonotype was seen ten or more times. The CDR3 is CASSYSLAGGPTDTQYF. CDR3 coding DNA: TGTGCCAGCAGTTACTCACTAGCGGGAGGGCCCACAGATACGCAGTATTTT. The chain has TRBV6-2 or TRBV6-3 and TRBJ2-3; 13 nucleotides match TRBD2. Germline V CDR1 and CDR2: MNHEY, SVGEGT. The CDR3 spans 17 residues. V was pared by 0 bases and J by 2 bases, with 2 bases of the junction left unmatched.

V gene TRBV27 combines with J gene TRBJ1-6, with D possibly TRBD1 on 5 matching bases. The CDR3 runs to 12 residues. V was trimmed by 6 bases and J by 9 bases, leaving 9 bases between them. Germline V gene lookup returns CDR1 MNHEY and CDR2 SMNVEV (reference sequence). CDR3 in amino acids: CASSPGASPLHF. In DNA form, the CDR3 reads TGTGCCAGCAGCCCTGGGGCTTCACCCCTCCACTTT.

The sample holds many counts of this clonotype. J is TRBJ2-7 and V is TRBV7-9; TRBD2 matches 11 bases. This CDR3 has 14 residues. Germline V gene data show CDR1 as SEHNR and CDR2 as FQNEAQ (reference sequence). J was trimmed by 0 bases and V by 8 bases; bases with no gene match: 3. The CDR3 here is CASGLAGISYEQYF. DNA of the CDR3: TGTGCCAGCGGACTAGCGGGCATCTCCTACGAGCAGTACTTC.

The CDR3 DNA reads TGTGCCAGCAGCCGAACAGGGGGCGATTCACCCCTCCACTTT. It translates to CASSRTGGDSPLHF. This chain connects TRBV7-9 to TRBJ1-6; 9 nucleotides agree with TRBD1. CDR1 and CDR2 from the germline V gene are SEHNR and FQNEAQ (reference sequence). The ends lost 5 bases at V and 8 bases at J; junction bases unmatched: 4. The CDR3 length is 14 residues.

There are many counts of this clonotype. This chain connects TRBV11-2 to TRBJ1-6; the D gene is possibly TRBD1 (6 bases). Germline V lookup: CDR1 SGHAT, CDR2 FQNNGV. The CDR3 contains 17 residues. Trimming removed 3 bases from V and 2 bases from J, with 14 bases in between. The CDR3 bases are TGTGCCAGCAGCTTGACGGGACAAACGACCTATAATTCACCCCTCCACTTT. It yields the protein CASSLTGQTTYNSPLHF.

A few counts support this clonotype. This rearrangement joins TRBV9 to TRBJ2-1; D may be TRBD2 (5 bases). CDR1 and CDR2 from the germline V gene are SGDLS and YYNGEE. CDR3 length equals 12 residues. V lost 2 bases to trimming and J lost 10 bases, with 10 bases between them. The chain's CDR3 is CASSVRPSEQFF. As DNA, the CDR3 is TGTGCCAGCAGCGTCCGCCCTAGCGAGCAGTTCTTC. Based on the CDR3 plus reference TRBV9 and TRBJ2-1, the full variable domain is DSGVTQTPKHLITATGQRVTLRCSPRSGDLSVYWYQQSLDQGLQFLIQYYNGEERAKGNILERFSAQQFPDLHSELNLSSLELGDSALYFCASSVRPSEQFFGPGTRLTVL.

This clonotype has just a few counts. The chain carries TRBV28 and TRBJ1-2, with D possibly matching TRBD1 (5 bases). Looked up from germline, CDR1 is MDHEN and CDR2 is SYDVKM. This CDR3 comprises 14 residues. Trimming shortened V by 2 bases and J by 8 bases, and 15 bases separated the two germline ends. CDR3 sequence reads: CASSLTPGYGGYTF. The DNA of the CDR3 is TGTGCCAGCAGTTTAACCCCAGGGTATGGCGGCTACACCTTC.